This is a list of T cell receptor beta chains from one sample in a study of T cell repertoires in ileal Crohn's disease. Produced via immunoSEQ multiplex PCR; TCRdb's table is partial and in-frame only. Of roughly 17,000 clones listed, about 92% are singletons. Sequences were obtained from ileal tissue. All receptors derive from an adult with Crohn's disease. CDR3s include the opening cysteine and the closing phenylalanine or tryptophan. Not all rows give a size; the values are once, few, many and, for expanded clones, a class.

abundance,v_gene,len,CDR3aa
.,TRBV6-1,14,CASSETGEGGGYTF
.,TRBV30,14,CAWNRQANTGELFF
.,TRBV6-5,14,CASSYSDIGYGYTF
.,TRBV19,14,CASTNRSVSQPQHF
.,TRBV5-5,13,CASSPGTVYGYTF
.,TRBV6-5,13,CASSYAGSYEQYF
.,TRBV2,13,CASSGALNTEAFF
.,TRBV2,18,CASRRGTSGGGRGETQYF
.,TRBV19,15,CASKGQGTGANVLTF
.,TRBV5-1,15,CASCASGGSTDTQYF
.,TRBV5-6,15,CASSLQTSGVYEQYF
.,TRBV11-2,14,CASSLGRGNTEAFF
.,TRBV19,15,CASLMTGSWNTEAFF
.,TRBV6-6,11,CASSYSGEQYF
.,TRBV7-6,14,CASSVRDSSYEQYF
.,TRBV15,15,CATSTPGQINEKLFF
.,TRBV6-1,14,CASTGGGSTDTQYF
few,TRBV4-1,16,CASSQDRTSYYNEQFF
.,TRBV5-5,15,CASRTQGSSYNEQFF
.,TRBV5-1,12,CASSLGGNEQFF
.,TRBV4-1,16,CASSQELAGAQETQYF
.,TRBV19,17,CASKPLGSGDLNEKLFF
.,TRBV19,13,CASSATLNTEAFF
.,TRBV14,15,CASSRRGTSSYEQYF
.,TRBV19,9,CASLAPKYF
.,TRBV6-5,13,CASSPEEHYGYTF
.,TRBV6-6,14,CASSYVSLQETQYF
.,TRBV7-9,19,CASSYFRRQGGVGNTEAFF
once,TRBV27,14,CASSLWANTGELFF
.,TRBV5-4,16,CASSLDIAGGLNEQFF
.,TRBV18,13,CASSPGQSYEQYF
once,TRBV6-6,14,CASSQPGLGYGYTF
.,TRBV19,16,CASSMEGGSGTGELFF
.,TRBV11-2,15,CASSLDGGPGNTIYF
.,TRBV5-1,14,CASRAQQGDTEAFF
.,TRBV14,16,CASSQELAGGHNEQFF
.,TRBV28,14,CASSQEFAGSPLHF
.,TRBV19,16,CASSEFPGPGGYGYTF
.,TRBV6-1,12,CASKDFNQPQHF
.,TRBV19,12,CASNDREDGYTF
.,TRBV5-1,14,CASSWGQSNTEAFF
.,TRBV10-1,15,CANEPDIGSNQPQHF
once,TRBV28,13,CASSSSPRRPQHF
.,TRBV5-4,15,CASSPWRGGTDTQYF
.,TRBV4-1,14,CASSQEDSTDTQYF
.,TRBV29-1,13,CSVLPDANEKLFF
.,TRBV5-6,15,CASSLQGAGSYEQYF
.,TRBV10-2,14,CASSDSDNNQPQHF
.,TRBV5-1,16,CASSLGLALSTGELFF
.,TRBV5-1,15,CASKIQTGSQETQYF
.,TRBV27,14,CASRKGDVNTEAFF
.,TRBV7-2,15,CASSFGSLRGYGYTF
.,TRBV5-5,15,CASSLAWGYNQPQHF
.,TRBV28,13,CASSPGQGTLYTF
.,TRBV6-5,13,CASSEGQDYGYTF